Below are 9 T cell receptor beta chains sequenced from a single sample in a study of OX40 agonist ivuxolimab in advanced cancers. Library preparation was by the immunoSEQ multiplex PCR assay. This is the immuneACCESS table as TCRdb keeps it, with only in-frame sequences that have V and J called. A part of the clones is gone; compared with another copy, unresolved V genes explain less than half, and the rest is unexplained. The sample table holds about 28,000 clones, of which 90% were seen once. The ten largest clones add up to approximately 26% of the sample. The material sequenced was CD4+ or CD8+ T cells sorted from blood, taken in a trial of the OX40 agonist ivuxolimab. The receptors here all came from an adult with an advanced solid tumor such as melanoma, head and neck, liver or kidney cancer.

The chain employs TRBV27 and TRBJ2-1; 12 bases line up with TRBD1. The germline V gene encodes CDR1 MNHEY and CDR2 SMNVEV (reference sequence). The V gene end was trimmed by 1 base and the J gene end by 4 bases; junction bases not matched to a gene: 5. The CDR3 spans 17 residues. This chain's CDR3 is CASSLLPGQGAYNEQFF. CDR3 bases: TGTGCCAGCAGTTTATTACCGGGACAGGGGGCTTACAATGAGCAGTTCTTC.

The J gene is TRBJ2-2, the V gene TRBV9; D may match TRBD1 or TRBD2 (5 bases each). The germline V and J ends were trimmed by 0 bases and 5 bases, with 17 bases remaining between them. The CDR3 runs 17 residues. Per germline, CDR1 SGDLS and CDR2 YYNGEE. CDR3 DNA sequence: TGTGCCAGCAGCGTAGCTACAGGTGGGAGTAGGACCGGGGAGCTGTTTTTT. It specifies CASSVATGGSRTGELFF. The variable domain in full, completed from reference TRBV9 and TRBJ2-2, reads DSGVTQTPKHLITATGQRVTLRCSPRSGDLSVYWYQQSLDQGLQFLIQYYNGEERAKGNILERFSAQQFPDLHSELNLSSLELGDSALYFCASSVATGGSRTGELFFGEGSRLTVL.

The chain has TRBV15 and TRBJ1-2, with a weak D call TRBD1 (6 bases). The V and J ends lost 5 bases and 2 bases respectively, with 12 bases between them. The CDR3 runs 14 residues. The germline V gene has CDR1 LNHNV and CDR2 YYDKDF (reference sequence). The CDR3 sequence is CATSVPDSNYGYTF. Written as DNA, the CDR3 is TGTGCCACCAGCGTCCCGGACAGCAACTATGGCTACACCTTC.

The rearrangement joins TRBV19 to TRBJ2-7; the match to TRBD1 covers 11 bases. The V gene end was trimmed by 3 bases and the J gene end by 3 bases; junction bases not matched to a gene: 4. The germline V gene encodes CDR1 LNHDA and CDR2 SQIVND (reference sequence). This CDR3 region has 15 residues. This CDR3 is CASSIWTGGLYEQYF. CDR3 in DNA: TGTGCCAGTAGTATCTGGACAGGGGGCCTCTACGAGCAGTACTTC.

This chain uses TRBV11-2 with TRBJ2-1; TRBD2 aligns across 8 bases. The CDR3 is made up of 17 amino acids. Germline V lookup: CDR1 SGHAT, CDR2 FQNNGV. The ends lost 0 bases at V and 4 bases at J; junction bases unmatched: 8. The CDR3 is CASSLEPWTSTYNEQFF. CDR3 bases: TGTGCCAGCAGCTTAGAACCGTGGACTAGCACTTACAATGAGCAGTTCTTC. The full variable domain, with the rest looked up from reference TRBV11-2 and TRBJ2-1, is EAGVAQSPRYKIIEKRQSVAFWCNPISGHATLYWYQQILGQGPKLLIQFQNNGVVDDSQLPKDRFSAERLKGVDSTLKIQPAKLEDSAVYLCASSLEPWTSTYNEQFFGPGTRLTVL.

In this sample, this clone turned up once. The rearrangement uses TRBV7-9 and TRBJ1-2; D ambiguous. The ends were cut back, 11 bases at V and 6 bases at J, with 16 bases in the middle. Looked up from germline, CDR1 is SEHNR and CDR2 is FQNEAQ (reference sequence). The CDR3 is 12 amino acids. The CDR3 bases are TGTGCCGGCACTTCGAGGGCCGATGGCTACACCTTC. Its translation: CAGTSRADGYTF.

The chain uses TRBV7-3 and TRBJ1-1, with no clear D. CDR1 and CDR2 (germline): SGHTA, FQGTGA. The length of the CDR3 is 15 residues. Trimming pared 0 bases from V and 3 bases from J, leaving 11 bases between. Written as DNA, the CDR3 is TGTGCCAGCAGCTTAACGGGGAAATTGGACACTGAAGCTTTCTTT. Residues: CASSLTGKLDTEAFF.

DNA for the CDR3: TGTGCCAGCAGCTCAGCACGCGGTGCGAGCCCCTACAATGAGCAGTTCTTC. Translating gives CASSSARGASPYNEQFF. The V gene is TRBV7-8, the J gene TRBJ2-1, with D unresolved. The CDR3 is made up of 17 amino acids. The V and J ends lost 4 bases and 2 bases respectively, with 18 bases between them. Germline assignment: CDR1 SGHVS and CDR2 FQNEAQ.

The CDR3 nucleotides are TGCGCCAGCAGCTTGGGGGACAGGTGGGACACTGAAGCTTTCTTT. Translating it yields CASSLGDRWDTEAFF. The J gene is TRBJ1-1, the V gene TRBV5-1; 8 nucleotides line up with TRBD1. The CDR3 is made up of 15 amino acids. Germline-derived CDR1 and CDR2 are SGHRS and YFSETQ. The J segment lost 3 bases and the V segment lost 0 bases, leaving 4 bases of the junction unmatched.